This T cell receptor beta chain was sequenced during a study of T cells after yellow fever vaccination. 5'RACE template switching produced TCR cDNA carrying a universal primer site and UMIs. Each CDR3 protein gets one entry after TCRdb re-called the 5' RACE reads with MiXCR. The sample holds about 360,000 distinct CDR3 sequences; around 6.5% are singletons and the top ten take 14% to 15%. Trimming left V 5 bases short and J 2 bases short, with 13 bases between. The germline V gene encodes CDR1 DFQATT and CDR2 SNEGSKA (reference sequence). CDR3 size: 13 residues. The sequence was collected from a man younger than 40 who received the YFV17D yellow fever vaccine. The chain links TRBV20-1 to TRBJ2-7; a possible D gene is TRBD1 (5 bases). Sequenced material: PBMCs, taken 5 days after the yellow fever booster vaccination. CDR3 sequence reads: CSASDRAPYEQYF. Written as DNA, the CDR3 is TGCAGTGCTTCCGACAGAGCACCCTACGAGCAGTACTTC.